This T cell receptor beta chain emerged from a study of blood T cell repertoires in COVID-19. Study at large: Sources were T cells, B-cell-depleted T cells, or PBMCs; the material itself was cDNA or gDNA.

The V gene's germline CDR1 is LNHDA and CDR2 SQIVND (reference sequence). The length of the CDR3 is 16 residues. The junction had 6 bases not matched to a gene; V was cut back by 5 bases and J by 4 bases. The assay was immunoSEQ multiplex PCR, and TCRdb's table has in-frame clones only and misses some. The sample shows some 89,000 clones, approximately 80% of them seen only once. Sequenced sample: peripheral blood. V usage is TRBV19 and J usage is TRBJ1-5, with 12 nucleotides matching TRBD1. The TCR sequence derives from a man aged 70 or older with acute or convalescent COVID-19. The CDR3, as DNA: TGTGCCAGTAGTTCTCCGGGACAGGGGGCAAATCAGCCCCAGCATTTT. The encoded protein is CASSSPGQGANQPQHF. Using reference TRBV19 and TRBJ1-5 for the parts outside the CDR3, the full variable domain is DGGITQSPKYLFRKEGQNVTLSCEQNLNHDAMYWYRQDPGQGLRLIYYSQIVNDFQKGDIAEGYSVSREKKESFPLTVTSAQKNPTAFYLCASSSPGQGANQPQHFGDGTRLSIL.